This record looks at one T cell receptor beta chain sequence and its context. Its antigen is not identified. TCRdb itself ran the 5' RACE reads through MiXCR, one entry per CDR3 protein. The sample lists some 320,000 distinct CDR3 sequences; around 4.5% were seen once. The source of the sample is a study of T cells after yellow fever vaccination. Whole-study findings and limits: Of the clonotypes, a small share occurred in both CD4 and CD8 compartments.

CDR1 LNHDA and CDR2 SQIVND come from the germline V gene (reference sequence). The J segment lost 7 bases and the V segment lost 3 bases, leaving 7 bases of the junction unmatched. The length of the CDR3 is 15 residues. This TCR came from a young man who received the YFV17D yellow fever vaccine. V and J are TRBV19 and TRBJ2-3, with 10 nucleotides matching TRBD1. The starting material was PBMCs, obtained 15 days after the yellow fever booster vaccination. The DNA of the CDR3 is TGTGCCAGTAGTATGACAGGGGGCCGTGTAAATACGCAGTATTTT. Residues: CASSMTGGRVNTQYF.